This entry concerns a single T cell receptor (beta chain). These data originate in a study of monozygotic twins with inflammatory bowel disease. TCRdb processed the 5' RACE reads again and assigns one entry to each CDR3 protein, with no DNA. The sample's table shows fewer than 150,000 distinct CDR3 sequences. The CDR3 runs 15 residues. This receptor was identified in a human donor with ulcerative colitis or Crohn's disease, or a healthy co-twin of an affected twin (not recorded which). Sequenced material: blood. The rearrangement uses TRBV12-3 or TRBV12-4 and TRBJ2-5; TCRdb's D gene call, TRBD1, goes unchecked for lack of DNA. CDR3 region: CASTSRWGGSETQHF.